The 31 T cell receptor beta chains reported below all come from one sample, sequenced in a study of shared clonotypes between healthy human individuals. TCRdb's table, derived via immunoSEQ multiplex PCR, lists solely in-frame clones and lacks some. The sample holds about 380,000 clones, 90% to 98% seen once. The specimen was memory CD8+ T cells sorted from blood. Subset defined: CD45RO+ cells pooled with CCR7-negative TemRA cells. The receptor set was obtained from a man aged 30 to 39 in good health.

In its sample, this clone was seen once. In DNA, the CDR3 is TGTGCCAGCAGCTTAGGCGGACTAGCAATGAATGAGCAGTTCTTC. This translates into CASSLGGLAMNEQFF. This rearrangement joins TRBV7-9 to TRBJ2-1, with 8 positions matching TRBD2. The V gene end was trimmed by 1 base and the J gene end by 7 bases; junction bases not matched to a gene: 6. CDR1 SEHNR and CDR2 FQNEAQ come from the germline V gene (reference sequence). The CDR3 covers 15 residues.

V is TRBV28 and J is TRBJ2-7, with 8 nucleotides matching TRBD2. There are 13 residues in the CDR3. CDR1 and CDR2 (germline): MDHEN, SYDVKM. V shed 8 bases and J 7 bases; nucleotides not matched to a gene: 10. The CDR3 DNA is TGTGCCAGCGTCGGTAGCGGGATAAGGGAGCAGTACTTC. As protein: CASVGSGIREQYF.

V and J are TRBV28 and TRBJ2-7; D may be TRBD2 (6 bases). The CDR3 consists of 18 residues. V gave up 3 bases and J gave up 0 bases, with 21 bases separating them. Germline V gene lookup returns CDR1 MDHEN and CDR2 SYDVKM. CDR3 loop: CASSFPLATAVHSYEQYF. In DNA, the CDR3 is TGTGCCAGCAGTTTTCCCCTAGCGACAGCGGTACACTCCTACGAGCAGTACTTC.

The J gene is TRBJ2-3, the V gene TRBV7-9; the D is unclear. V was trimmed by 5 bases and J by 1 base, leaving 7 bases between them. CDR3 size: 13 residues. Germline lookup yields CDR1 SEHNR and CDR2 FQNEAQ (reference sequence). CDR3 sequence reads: CASSLWGTDTQYF. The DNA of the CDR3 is TGTGCCAGCAGCCTCTGGGGCACAGATACGCAGTATTTT. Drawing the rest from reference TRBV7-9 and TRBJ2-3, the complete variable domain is DTGVSQNPRHKITKRGQNVTFRCDPISEHNRLYWYRQTLGQGPEFLTYFQNEAQLEKSRLLSDRFSAERPKGSFSTLEIQRTEQGDSAMYLCASSLWGTDTQYFGPGTRLTVL.

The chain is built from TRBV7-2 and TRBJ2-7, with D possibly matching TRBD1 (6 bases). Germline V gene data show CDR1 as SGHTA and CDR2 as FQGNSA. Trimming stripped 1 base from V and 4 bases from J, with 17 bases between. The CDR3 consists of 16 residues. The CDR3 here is CASSLVRGRGEYEQYF. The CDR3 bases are TGTGCCAGCAGCTTAGTTCGGGGCAGGGGAGAGTACGAGCAGTACTTC.

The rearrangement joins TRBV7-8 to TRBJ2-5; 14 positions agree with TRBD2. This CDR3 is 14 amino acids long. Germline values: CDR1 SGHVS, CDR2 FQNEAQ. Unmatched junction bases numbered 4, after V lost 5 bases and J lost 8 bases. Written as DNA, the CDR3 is TGTGCCAGCAGCATTGGGACTAGCGGGAGTACCCAGTACTTC. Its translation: CASSIGTSGSTQYF.

CDR3 region: CASSLAPSGRNTGELFF. In DNA form, the CDR3 reads TGTGCCAGCAGCTTGGCGCCTAGCGGGAGGAACACCGGGGAGCTGTTTTTT. The rearrangement uses TRBV5-4 and TRBJ2-2; 10 positions match TRBD2. CDR3 length: 17 amino acids. Germline V gene data show CDR1 as SGHNT and CDR2 as YYREEE (reference sequence). Trimming at V came to 0 bases and at J to 1 base, leaving 3 bases not matched to a gene.

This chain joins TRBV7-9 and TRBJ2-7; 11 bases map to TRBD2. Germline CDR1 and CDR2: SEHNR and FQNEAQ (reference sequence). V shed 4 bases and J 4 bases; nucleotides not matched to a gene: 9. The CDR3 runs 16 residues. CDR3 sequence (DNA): TGTGCCAGCAGCTCCCGGGGACTAGCGGAGGGATACGAGCAGTACTTC. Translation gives CASSSRGLAEGYEQYF. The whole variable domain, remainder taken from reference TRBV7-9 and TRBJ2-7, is DTGVSQNPRHKITKRGQNVTFRCDPISEHNRLYWYRQTLGQGPEFLTYFQNEAQLEKSRLLSDRFSAERPKGSFSTLEIQRTEQGDSAMYLCASSSRGLAEGYEQYFGPGTRLTVT.

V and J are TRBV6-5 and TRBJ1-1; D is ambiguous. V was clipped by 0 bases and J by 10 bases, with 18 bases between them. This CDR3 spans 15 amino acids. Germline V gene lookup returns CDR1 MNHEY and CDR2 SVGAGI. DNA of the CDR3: TGTGCCAGCAGTTACTCAGTACGGGGATTGTCGGCAGCTTTCTTT. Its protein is CASSYSVRGLSAAFF.

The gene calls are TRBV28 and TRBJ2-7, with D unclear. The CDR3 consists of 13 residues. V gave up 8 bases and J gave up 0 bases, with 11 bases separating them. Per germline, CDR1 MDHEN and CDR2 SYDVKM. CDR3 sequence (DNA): TGTGCCAGCCGGACGGAGTTCTCCTACGAGCAGTACTTC. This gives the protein CASRTEFSYEQYF.

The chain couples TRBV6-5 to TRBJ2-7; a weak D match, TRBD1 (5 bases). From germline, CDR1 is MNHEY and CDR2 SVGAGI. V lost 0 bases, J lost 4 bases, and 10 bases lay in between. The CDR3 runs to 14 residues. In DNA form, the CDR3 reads TGTGCCAGCAGTTACTCGTACAGGCTTTACGAGCAGTACTTC. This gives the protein CASSYSYRLYEQYF.

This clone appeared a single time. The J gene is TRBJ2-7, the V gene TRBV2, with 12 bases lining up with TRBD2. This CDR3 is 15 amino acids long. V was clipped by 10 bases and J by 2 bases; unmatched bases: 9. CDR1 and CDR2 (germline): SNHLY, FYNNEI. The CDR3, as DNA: TGTGCCATCGTATCTCTAGCGGGAGGGACCTACGAGCAGTACTTC. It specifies CAIVSLAGGTYEQYF.

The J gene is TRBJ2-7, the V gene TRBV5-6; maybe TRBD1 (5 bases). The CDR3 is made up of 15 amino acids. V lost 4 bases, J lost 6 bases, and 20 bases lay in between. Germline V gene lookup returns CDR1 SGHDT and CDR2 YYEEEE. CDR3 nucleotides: TGTGCCAGCAGCCAGCCCCCAGGGCGGCGAATCGAGCAGTACTTC. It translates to CASSQPPGRRIEQYF.

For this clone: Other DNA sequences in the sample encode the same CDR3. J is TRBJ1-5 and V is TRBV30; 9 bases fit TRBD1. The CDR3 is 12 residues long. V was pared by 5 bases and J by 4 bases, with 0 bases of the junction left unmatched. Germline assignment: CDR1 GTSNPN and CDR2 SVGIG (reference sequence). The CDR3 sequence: CAWGTGNQPQHF. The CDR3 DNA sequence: TGTGCCTGGGGGACAGGGAATCAGCCCCAGCATTTT.

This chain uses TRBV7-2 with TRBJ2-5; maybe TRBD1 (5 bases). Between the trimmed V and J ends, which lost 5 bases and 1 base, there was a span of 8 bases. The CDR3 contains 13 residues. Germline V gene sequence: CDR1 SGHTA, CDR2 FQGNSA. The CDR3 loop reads CASSRDSQETQYF. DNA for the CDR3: TGTGCCAGCAGCCGTGACAGCCAAGAGACCCAGTACTTC.

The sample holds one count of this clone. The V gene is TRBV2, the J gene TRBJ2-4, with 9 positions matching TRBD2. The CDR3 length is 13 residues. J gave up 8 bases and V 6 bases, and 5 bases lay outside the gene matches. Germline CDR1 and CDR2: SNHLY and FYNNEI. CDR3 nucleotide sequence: TGTGCCAGCAGGACTAGCGGAGCGGACATTCAGTACTTC. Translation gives CASRTSGADIQYF.

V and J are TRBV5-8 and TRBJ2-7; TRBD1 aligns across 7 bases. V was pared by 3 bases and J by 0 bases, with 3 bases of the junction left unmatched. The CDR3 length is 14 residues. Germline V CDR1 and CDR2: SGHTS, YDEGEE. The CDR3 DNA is TGTGCCAGCAGCTCGACAGGGTCCTCCTACGAGCAGTACTTC. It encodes CASSSTGSSYEQYF. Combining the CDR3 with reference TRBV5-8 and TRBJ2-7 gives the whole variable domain EAGVTQSPTHLIKTRGQQATLRCSPISGHTSVYWYQQALGLGLQFLLWYDEGEERNRGNFPPRFSGRQFPNYSSELNVNALELEDSALYLCASSSTGSSYEQYFGPGTRLTVT.

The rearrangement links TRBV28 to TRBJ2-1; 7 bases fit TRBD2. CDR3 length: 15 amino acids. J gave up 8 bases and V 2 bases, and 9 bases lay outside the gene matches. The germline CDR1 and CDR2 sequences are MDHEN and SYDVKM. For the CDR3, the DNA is TGTGCCAGCAGTTTAAGGCTAGCGGCCCCCTATGAGCAGTTCTTC. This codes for CASSLRLAAPYEQFF.

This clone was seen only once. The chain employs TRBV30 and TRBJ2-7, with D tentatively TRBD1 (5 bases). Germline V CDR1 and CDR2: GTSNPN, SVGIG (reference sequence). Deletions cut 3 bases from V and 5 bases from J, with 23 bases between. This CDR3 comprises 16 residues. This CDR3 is CAWSATRVVIRNEQYF. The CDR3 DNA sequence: TGTGCCTGGAGCGCCACCAGGGTGGTGATACGGAACGAGCAGTACTTC.

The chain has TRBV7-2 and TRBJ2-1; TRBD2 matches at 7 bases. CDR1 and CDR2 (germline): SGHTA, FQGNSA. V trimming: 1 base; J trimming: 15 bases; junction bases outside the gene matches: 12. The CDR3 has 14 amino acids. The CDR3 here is CASSLGWEGLPPFF. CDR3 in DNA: TGTGCCAGCAGCTTAGGGTGGGAGGGCCTGCCTCCGTTCTTC.

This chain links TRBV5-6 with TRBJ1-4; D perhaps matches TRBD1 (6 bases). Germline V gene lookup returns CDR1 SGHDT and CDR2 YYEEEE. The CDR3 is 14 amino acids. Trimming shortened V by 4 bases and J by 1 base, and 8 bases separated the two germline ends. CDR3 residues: CASSPGETNEKLFF. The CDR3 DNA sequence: TGTGCCAGCAGCCCAGGGGAAACTAATGAAAAACTGTTTTTT.

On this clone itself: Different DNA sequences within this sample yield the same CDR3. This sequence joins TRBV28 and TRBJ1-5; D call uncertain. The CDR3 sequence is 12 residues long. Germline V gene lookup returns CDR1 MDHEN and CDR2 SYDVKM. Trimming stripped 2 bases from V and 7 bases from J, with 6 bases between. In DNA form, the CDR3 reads TGTGCCAGCAGTTTACAAGGCCAGCCCCAGCATTTT. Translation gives CASSLQGQPQHF.

The CDR3 nucleotides are TGCGCCAGCAGCTCGGCTCGTCTAGATACGCAGTATTTT. It translates to CASSSARLDTQYF. The chain carries TRBV5-1 and TRBJ2-3; no clear D gene. The germline V and J ends were trimmed by 3 bases and 5 bases, with 10 bases remaining between them. The CDR3 is 13 residues long. In germline, CDR1 is SGHRS, CDR2 YFSETQ.

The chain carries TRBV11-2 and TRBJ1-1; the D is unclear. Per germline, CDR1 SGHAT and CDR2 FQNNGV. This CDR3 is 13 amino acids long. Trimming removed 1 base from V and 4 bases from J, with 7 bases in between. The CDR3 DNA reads TGTGCCAGCAGCTTAGCAGAGGGCACTGAAGCTTTCTTT. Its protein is CASSLAEGTEAFF.

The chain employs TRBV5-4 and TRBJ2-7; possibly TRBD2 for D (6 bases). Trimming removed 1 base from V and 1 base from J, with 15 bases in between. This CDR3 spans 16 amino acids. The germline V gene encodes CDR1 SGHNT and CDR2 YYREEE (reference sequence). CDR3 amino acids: CASSLNGAGRSYEQYF. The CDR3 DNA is TGTGCCAGCAGCTTGAACGGGGCAGGGAGGTCCTACGAGCAGTACTTC.

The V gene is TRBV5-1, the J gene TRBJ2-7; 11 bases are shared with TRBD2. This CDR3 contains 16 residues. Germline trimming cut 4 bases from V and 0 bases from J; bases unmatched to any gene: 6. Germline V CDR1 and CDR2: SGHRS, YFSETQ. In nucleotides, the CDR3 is TGCGCCAGCAGCCCACTGACTAGCGGGACCTCCTACGAGCAGTACTTC. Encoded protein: CASSPLTSGTSYEQYF.

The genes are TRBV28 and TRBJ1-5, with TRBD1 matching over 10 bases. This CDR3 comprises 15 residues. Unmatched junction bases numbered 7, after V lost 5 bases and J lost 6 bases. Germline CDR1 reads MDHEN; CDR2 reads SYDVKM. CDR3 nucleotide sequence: TGTGCCAGCAGTGCGCCGGGACAGGGGAGTCAGCCCCAGCATTTT. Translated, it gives CASSAPGQGSQPQHF.

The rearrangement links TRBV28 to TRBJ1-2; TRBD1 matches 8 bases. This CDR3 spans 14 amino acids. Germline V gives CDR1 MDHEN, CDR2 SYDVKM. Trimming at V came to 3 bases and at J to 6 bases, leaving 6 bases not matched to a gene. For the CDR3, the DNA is TGTGCCAGCAGTTTTCAGGGGGCTGGAGATGGCTACACCTTC. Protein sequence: CASSFQGAGDGYTF.

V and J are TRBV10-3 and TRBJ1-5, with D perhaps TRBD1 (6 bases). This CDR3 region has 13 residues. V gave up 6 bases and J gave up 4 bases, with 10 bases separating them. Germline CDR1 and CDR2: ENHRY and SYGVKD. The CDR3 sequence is CAIRPGQNQPQHF. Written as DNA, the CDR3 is TGTGCCATCAGGCCAGGACAGAATCAGCCCCAGCATTTT.

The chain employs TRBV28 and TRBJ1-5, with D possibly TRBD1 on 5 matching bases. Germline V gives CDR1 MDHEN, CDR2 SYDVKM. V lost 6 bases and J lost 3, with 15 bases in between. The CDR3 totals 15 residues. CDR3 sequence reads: CASSSTGRVNQPQHF. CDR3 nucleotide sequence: TGTGCCAGCAGCTCCACAGGTAGGGTCAATCAGCCCCAGCATTTT. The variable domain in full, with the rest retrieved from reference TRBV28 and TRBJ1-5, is DVKVTQSSRYLVKRTGEKVFLECVQDMDHENMFWYRQDPGLGLRLIYFSYDVKMKEKGDIPEGYSVSREKKERFSLILESASTNQTSMYLCASSSTGRVNQPQHFGDGTRLSIL.

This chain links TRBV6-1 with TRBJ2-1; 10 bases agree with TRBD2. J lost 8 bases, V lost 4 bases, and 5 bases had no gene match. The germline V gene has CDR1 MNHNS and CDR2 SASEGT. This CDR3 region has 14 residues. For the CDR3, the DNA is TGTGCCAGCAGTGCATTAGCGGGAGGTTATGAGCAGTTCTTC. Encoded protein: CASSALAGGYEQFF.